What follows describes a single T cell receptor (beta chain). These data belong to a study of blood T cells in healthy people across ages. The trim removed 1 base at V and 4 bases at J, leaving 6 bases unmatched. Per germline, CDR1 SGHAT and CDR2 FQNNGV. The CDR3 has 16 residues. The authors ran a second PCR of about 7 to 11 cycles using a sample-barcoded 5' primer and a J-beta primer mix. One entry per CDR3 protein, called by TCRdb with MiXCR from the 5' RACE reads. The sample includes about 640,000 distinct CDR3 sequences, around 54% of them seen just once. The receptor comes from a man in his sixties in good health. This chain uses TRBV11-2 with TRBJ2-5; 10 bases match TRBD2. The specimen sequenced was blood. The CDR3 spells CASSLGASGGRETQYF. Written as DNA, the CDR3 is TGTGCCAGCAGCTTAGGGGCTAGCGGGGGCCGAGAGACCCAGTACTTC.